This T cell receptor (beta chain) was identified during a study of T cells after yellow fever vaccination. CDR1 and CDR2 (germline): MNHNY, SVGAGI (reference sequence). This CDR3 is built from 13 residues. Trimming stripped 6 bases from V and 3 bases from J, with 11 bases between. A few counts support this clonotype. TCRdb analysed the 5' RACE reads with MiXCR anew, one entry per CDR3 protein. This sample has some 260,000 distinct CDR3 sequences; roughly 5.2% occur once, and the top ten carry roughly 3%. This material consisted of CD4+ T cells sorted from PBMCs, taken on the day of the yellow fever booster vaccination. The genes are TRBV6-6 and TRBJ1-2, with D maybe TRBD1 (6 bases). The TCR sequence derives from a man younger than 35 who received the YFV17D yellow fever vaccine. This CDR3 is CASRSDSYYGYTF. CDR3 bases: TGTGCCAGCAGATCGGACAGCTACTATGGCTACACCTTC.